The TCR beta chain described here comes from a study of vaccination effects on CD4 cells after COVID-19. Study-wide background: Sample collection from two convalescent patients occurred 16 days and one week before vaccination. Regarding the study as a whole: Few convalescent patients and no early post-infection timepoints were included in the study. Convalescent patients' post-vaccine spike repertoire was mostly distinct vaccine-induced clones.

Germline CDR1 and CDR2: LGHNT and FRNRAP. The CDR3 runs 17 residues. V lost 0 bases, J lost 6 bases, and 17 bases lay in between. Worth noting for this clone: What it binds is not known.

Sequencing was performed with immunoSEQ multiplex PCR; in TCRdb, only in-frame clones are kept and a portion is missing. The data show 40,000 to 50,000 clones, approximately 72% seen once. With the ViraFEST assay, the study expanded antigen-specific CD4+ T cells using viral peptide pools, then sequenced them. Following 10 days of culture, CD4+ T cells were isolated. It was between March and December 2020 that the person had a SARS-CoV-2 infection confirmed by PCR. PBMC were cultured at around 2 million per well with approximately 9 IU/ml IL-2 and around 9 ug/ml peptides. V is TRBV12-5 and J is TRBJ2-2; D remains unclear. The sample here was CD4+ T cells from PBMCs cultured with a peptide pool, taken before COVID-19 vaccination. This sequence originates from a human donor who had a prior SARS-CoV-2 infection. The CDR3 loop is CASGLVILRIQPGELFF. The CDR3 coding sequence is TGTGCTAGTGGTTTGGTAATTTTAAGGATACAACCCGGGGAGCTGTTTTTT.